Below, 28 T cell receptor beta chains from the same sample are listed, as sequenced in a study of shared clonotypes between healthy human individuals (TCRdb year 2020). Libraries were made using the immunoSEQ multiplex PCR assay. TCRdb took this table from immuneACCESS and kept in-frame rearrangements with V and J called. Such tables lack part of the clones; where checked against another copy, unresolved V genes explain under half of the gap, and the rest is unexplained. The sample profile shows 2,500,000 or so clones; over 85% of them were found once. Over 0.12% of the sample belongs to the ten largest clones. The specimen sequenced was naive CD4+ T cells sorted from blood. Reading the label with the study, this specimen's cell subset or site is: CD45RA+ positively selected. These TCRs come from a man aged 18-30 years in good health.

This clone was counted a single time. This sample also contains other DNA sequences that code for the same CDR3. J is TRBJ1-3 and V is TRBV6-1, with D unresolved. The CDR3 length is 15 residues. Germline loops: CDR1 MNHNS, CDR2 SASEGT. V was shortened by 1 base and J by 0 bases, with 7 bases between the two germline ends. The CDR3 loop reads CASSEVGSSGNTIYF. The DNA of the CDR3 is TGTGCCAGCAGTGAAGTAGGCAGCTCTGGAAACACCATATATTTT.

V gene TRBV5-1 combines with J gene TRBJ2-7; weak D call: TRBD1 (6 bases). The CDR3 is 14 amino acids. Per germline, CDR1 SGHRS and CDR2 YFSETQ. V was trimmed by 0 bases and J by 9 bases, leaving 16 bases between them. CDR3 DNA sequence: TGCGCCAGCAGCTTGGAAGGACAGTGGATGAGGCAGTACTTC. Translating gives CASSLEGQWMRQYF.

Worth noting for this clone: In the same sample, other DNA sequences code for this CDR3. The chain uses TRBV7-2 and TRBJ2-5; 9 nucleotides match TRBD2. The V gene's germline CDR1 is SGHTA and CDR2 FQGNSA. The V segment lost 6 bases and the J segment 5 bases; nucleotides outside the gene matches: 10. The CDR3 spans 15 residues. The CDR3: CASSPPGLALETQYF. The CDR3 nucleotides are TGTGCCAGCAGTCCTCCGGGACTAGCTCTGGAGACCCAGTACTTC.

This clone has just one count. CDR3 in amino acids: CASSFDRQETQYF. The CDR3, as DNA: TGTGCCAGCAGTTTCGACAGGCAAGAGACCCAGTACTTC. The V call is TRBV2, the J call TRBJ2-5, with TRBD1 as a possible D gene (6 bases). Trimming cost V 5 bases and J 2 bases, with 9 bases left between them. This CDR3 region has 13 residues. Germline V CDR1 and CDR2: SNHLY, FYNNEI.

This chain joins TRBV10-2 and TRBJ2-5; possibly TRBD2 for D (6 bases). The CDR3 covers 14 residues. Trimming left V 6 bases short and J 4 bases short, with 15 bases between. Germline assignment: CDR1 WSHSY and CDR2 SAAADI. The CDR3 nucleotides read TGCGCCAGCAGGGAGGGAGGAACGGGAGAGACCCAGTACTTC. Its translation is CASREGGTGETQYF.

The chain recombines TRBV9 with TRBJ2-2; 8 bases fit TRBD1. The germline CDR1 and CDR2 sequences are SGDLS and YYNGEE. The V and J ends lost 4 bases and 0 bases, in that order; junction bases with no gene match: 5. The CDR3 has 16 residues. Written as DNA, the CDR3 is TGTGCCAGCAGCCCCAGGGGGCTCGCGAACACCGGGGAGCTGTTTTTT. Protein: CASSPRGLANTGELFF.

This clone has just a few counts. This chain links TRBV6-5 with TRBJ1-1; D is perhaps TRBD1 (5 bases). Looked up from germline, CDR1 is MNHEY and CDR2 is SVGAGI. There are 12 residues in the CDR3. Trimming cost V 5 bases and J 9 bases, with 13 bases left between them. The CDR3 region has the DNA TGTGCCAGCAGTGATGGGACTGGAAAAGCTTTCTTT. Its protein product is CASSDGTGKAFF.

The chain has TRBV30 and TRBJ1-2; 7 nucleotides align to TRBD1. Losses at the gene ends were 0 bases for V and 3 bases for J; bases not matched to a gene: 7. The CDR3 has 15 residues. Germline V gives CDR1 GTSNPN, CDR2 SVGIG (reference sequence). CDR3 in amino acids: CAWSVLWQGDYGYTF. The DNA for the CDR3 is TGTGCCTGGAGTGTACTGTGGCAGGGGGACTATGGCTACACCTTC.

The chain combines TRBV4-3 with TRBJ1-3; 7 bases line up with TRBD1. J gave up 4 bases and V 5 bases, and 11 bases lay outside the gene matches. The CDR3 is made up of 16 amino acids. Germline V gene data show CDR1 as LGHNA and CDR2 as YSLEER. The CDR3 loop reads CASSASRGLGGNTIYF. Written as DNA, the CDR3 is TGCGCCAGCAGCGCGAGTAGGGGGCTAGGAGGAAACACCATATATTTT.

The rearrangement links TRBV6-1 to TRBJ2-1; D is uncertain. Germline assignment: CDR1 MNHNS and CDR2 SASEGT. Trimming took off 4 bases at V and 4 bases at J, with 8 bases between the two ends. This CDR3 is 13 amino acids long. Here the CDR3 DNA reads TGTGCCAGCAGTGGCCGACAATACAATGAGCAGTTCTTC. The encoded protein is CASSGRQYNEQFF.

V gene TRBV7-2 combines with J gene TRBJ1-4; D is uncertain. This CDR3 is 13 amino acids long. Germline V CDR1 and CDR2: SGHTA, FQGNSA. The ends were cut back, 1 base at V and 8 bases at J, with 8 bases in the middle. DNA for the CDR3: TGTGCCAGCAGCTTAGAGAGGGAGGAAAAACTGTTTTTT. Translation: CASSLEREEKLFF.

The chain couples TRBV6-6 to TRBJ1-4, with 10 bases matching TRBD1. J gave up 0 bases and V 6 bases, and 4 bases lay outside the gene matches. Germline V gene data show CDR1 as MNHNY and CDR2 as SVGAGI (reference sequence). This CDR3 region has 16 residues. CDR3 in DNA: TGTGCCAGCAGCCCGGACAGGGGGACAACTAATGAAAAACTGTTTTTT. This gives the protein CASSPDRGTTNEKLFF.

The chain employs TRBV11-2 and TRBJ2-5; D remains unclear. Trimming stripped 5 bases from V and 5 bases from J, with 9 bases between. CDR3 length: 12 amino acids. Per germline, CDR1 SGHAT and CDR2 FQNNGV. The CDR3 region has the DNA TGTGCCAGCAGCCCTCGTCGGGAGACCCAGTACTTC. It encodes CASSPRRETQYF.

The chain combines TRBV9 with TRBJ1-4; 12 bases fit TRBD1. Germline CDR1 and CDR2: SGDLS and YYNGEE. The CDR3 covers 18 residues. Trimming at V came to 3 bases and at J to 0 bases, leaving 6 bases not matched to a gene. The CDR3 coding sequence is TGTGCCAGCAGCGCTTCCGGGACAGGGGGCGCAACTAATGAAAAACTGTTTTTT. Its translation: CASSASGTGGATNEKLFF.

CDR3 sequence: CASSQEPTISGNTIYF. In DNA, the CDR3 is TGTGCCAGCAGCCAAGAGCCGACGATCTCTGGAAACACCATATATTTT. The chain recombines TRBV4-2 with TRBJ1-3; D unclear. Between the trimmed V and J ends, which lost 0 bases and 0 bases, there was a span of 9 bases. Germline values: CDR1 LGHNA, CDR2 YNFKEQ. The CDR3 spans 16 residues.

The chain has TRBV6-6 and TRBJ2-5; 9 nucleotides align to TRBD1. V trimming: 6 bases; J trimming: 7 bases; junction bases outside the gene matches: 9. Germline V gives CDR1 MNHNY, CDR2 SVGAGI (reference sequence). The CDR3 loop spans 14 amino acids. This CDR3 reads CASRTGTGFRTQYF. The CDR3 DNA sequence: TGTGCCAGCAGAACCGGGACAGGGTTCCGGACCCAGTACTTC.

V is TRBV7-9 and J is TRBJ1-5; D is unclear. This CDR3 has 12 amino acids. CDR1 is SEHNR, CDR2 FQNEAQ, per germline (reference sequence). V gave up 4 bases and J gave up 5 bases, with 6 bases separating them. CDR3 sequence reads: CASSYVDQPQHF. Written as DNA, the CDR3 is TGTGCCAGCAGCTATGTAGATCAGCCCCAGCATTTT.

The chain links TRBV6-1 to TRBJ2-7; D may be TRBD1 (5 bases). The germline CDR1 and CDR2 sequences are MNHNS and SASEGT. The CDR3 extends over 15 amino acids. V gave up 2 bases and J gave up 4 bases, with 15 bases separating them. In nucleotides, the CDR3 is TGTGCCAGCAGTGAAAGAGGCAGGGCTCCTTACGAGCAGTACTTC. Translated, it gives CASSERGRAPYEQYF.

In regard to this clone: Within the sample, other DNA sequences also encode this same CDR3. The J gene is TRBJ1-2, the V gene TRBV18; D remains ambiguous. V was cut by 2 bases and J by 2 bases, with 6 bases left in between. Germline V gene sequence: CDR1 KGHSH, CDR2 LQKENI. The CDR3 extends over 13 amino acids. CDR3 sequence (DNA): TGTGCCAGCTCACCAACAGAGAACTATGGCTACACCTTC. It encodes CASSPTENYGYTF.

The chain carries TRBV7-2 and TRBJ1-1, with D maybe TRBD1 (6 bases). The CDR3 contains 18 residues. Germline V gene sequence: CDR1 SGHTA, CDR2 FQGNSA. The V gene lost 0 bases and the J gene lost 5 bases, with 22 bases spanning the gap. The CDR3 loop reads CASSLAGMGALDLTEAFF. CDR3 DNA: TGTGCCAGCAGCTTAGCGGGTATGGGGGCGCTTGATTTGACTGAAGCTTTCTTT.

The V gene is TRBV6-1, the J gene TRBJ2-5, with 10 bases identical to TRBD2. V was pared by 7 bases and J by 5 bases, with 7 bases of the junction left unmatched. The CDR3 sequence is 14 residues long. CDR1 and CDR2 from the germline V gene are MNHNS and SASEGT. Here the CDR3 reads CASTSGGLGETQYF. DNA of the CDR3: TGTGCCAGCACTAGCGGGGGTTTGGGGGAGACCCAGTACTTC.

The gene calls are TRBV5-4 and TRBJ2-7, with TRBD2 identical over 9 bases. Germline values: CDR1 SGHNT, CDR2 YYREEE (reference sequence). J gave up 3 bases and V 3 bases, and 16 bases lay outside the gene matches. CDR3 size: 18 residues. The CDR3 protein is CASSSVGGTLAGDYEQYF. The DNA of the CDR3 is TGTGCCAGCAGCTCCGTTGGGGGGACCTTAGCGGGAGACTACGAGCAGTACTTC.

This clone was counted once. Other DNA sequences within the sample encode an identical CDR3. The chain couples TRBV4-1 to TRBJ2-1; D possibly corresponds to TRBD1 (6 bases). Germline V lookup: CDR1 MGHRA, CDR2 YSYEKL. CDR3 length: 16 amino acids. V was cut by 0 bases and J by 3 bases, with 12 bases left in between. The CDR3 reads CASSQDPGQFYNEQFF. CDR3 nucleotide sequence: TGCGCCAGCAGCCAAGATCCTGGACAGTTCTACAATGAGCAGTTCTTC.

The chain recombines TRBV9 with TRBJ2-5; the D gene could be TRBD1 or TRBD2 (5 bases each). Trimming took off 3 bases at V and 4 bases at J, with 19 bases between the two ends. CDR3 size: 16 residues. The germline gives CDR1 SGDLS, CDR2 YYNGEE. CDR3 sequence (DNA): TGTGCCAGCAGCGCCAGGTCTGGGGCAGGAGGAGAGACCCAGTACTTC. Protein: CASSARSGAGGETQYF.

The V call is TRBV4-1, the J call TRBJ2-7; 7 bases line up with TRBD1. V gave up 0 bases and J gave up 4 bases; unmatched junction bases: 9. The CDR3 sequence is 16 residues long. CDR1 and CDR2 (germline): MGHRA, YSYEKL. CDR3 DNA: TGCGCCAGCAGCCAAGATCCGAACAGGGGATGGTACGAGCAGTACTTC. This sequence encodes CASSQDPNRGWYEQYF.

Only one count was recorded for this clone. The rearrangement joins TRBV28 to TRBJ1-6, with TRBD1 as a possible D gene (5 bases). CDR3 length equals 20 residues. Between the trimmed V and J ends, which lost 4 bases and 5 bases, there was a span of 27 bases. The V gene's germline CDR1 is MDHEN and CDR2 SYDVKM. This chain's CDR3 is CASSSKGAGRTRENNSPLHF. CDR3 nucleotide sequence: TGTGCCAGCAGTTCCAAAGGTGCAGGCAGGACAAGGGAAAATAATTCACCCCTCCACTTT.

This clone was observed a single time. The DNA for the CDR3 is TGTGCCAGCAGCGTAGGACAGGGGAATGGCTACACCTTC. The encoded protein is CASSVGQGNGYTF. The chain has TRBV9 and TRBJ1-2; 8 bases align to TRBD1. CDR3 length: 13 residues. The J segment lost 6 bases and the V segment lost 0 bases, leaving 1 base of the junction unmatched. The germline V gene has CDR1 SGDLS and CDR2 YYNGEE. Together with reference TRBV9 and TRBJ1-2, the CDR3 gives the full variable domain: DSGVTQTPKHLITATGQRVTLRCSPRSGDLSVYWYQQSLDQGLQFLIQYYNGEERAKGNILERFSAQQFPDLHSELNLSSLELGDSALYFCASSVGQGNGYTFGSGTRLTVV.

A word on this clone: This CDR3 is also generated by other DNA sequences in the sample. This sequence joins TRBV5-1 and TRBJ2-2; no clear D. Germline V gene data show CDR1 as SGHRS and CDR2 as YFSETQ. The CDR3 runs to 15 residues. Between the trimmed V and J ends, which lost 2 bases and 0 bases, there was a span of 8 bases. The CDR3, as DNA: TGCGCCAGCAGCTTCGATTCCCCGAACACCGGGGAGCTGTTTTTT. As protein: CASSFDSPNTGELFF.